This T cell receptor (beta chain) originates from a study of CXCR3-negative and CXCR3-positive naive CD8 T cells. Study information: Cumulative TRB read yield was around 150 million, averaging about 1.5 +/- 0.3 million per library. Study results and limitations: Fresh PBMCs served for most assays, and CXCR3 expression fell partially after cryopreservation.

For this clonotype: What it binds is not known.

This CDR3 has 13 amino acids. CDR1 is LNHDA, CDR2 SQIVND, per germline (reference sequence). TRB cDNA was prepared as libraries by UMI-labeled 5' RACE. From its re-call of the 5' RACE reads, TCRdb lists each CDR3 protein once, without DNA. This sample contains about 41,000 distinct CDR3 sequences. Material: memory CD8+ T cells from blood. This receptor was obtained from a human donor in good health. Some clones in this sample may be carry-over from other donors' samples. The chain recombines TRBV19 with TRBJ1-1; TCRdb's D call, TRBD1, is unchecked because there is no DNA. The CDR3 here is CASAMTVNTEAFF.